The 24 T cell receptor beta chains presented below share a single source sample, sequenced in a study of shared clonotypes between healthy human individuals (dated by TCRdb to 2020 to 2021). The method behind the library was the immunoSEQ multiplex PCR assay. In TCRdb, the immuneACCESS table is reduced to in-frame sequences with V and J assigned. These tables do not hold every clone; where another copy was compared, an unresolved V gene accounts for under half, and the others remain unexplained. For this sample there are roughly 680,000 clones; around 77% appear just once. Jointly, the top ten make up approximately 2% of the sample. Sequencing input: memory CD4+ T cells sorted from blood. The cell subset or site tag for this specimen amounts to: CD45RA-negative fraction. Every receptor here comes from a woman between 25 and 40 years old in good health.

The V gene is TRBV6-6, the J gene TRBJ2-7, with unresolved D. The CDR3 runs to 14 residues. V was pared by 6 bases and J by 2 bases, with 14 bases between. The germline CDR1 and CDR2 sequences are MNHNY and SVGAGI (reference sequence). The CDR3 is CASSPYPATYEQYF. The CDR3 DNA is TGTGCCAGCAGCCCTTACCCAGCCACCTACGAGCAGTACTTC.

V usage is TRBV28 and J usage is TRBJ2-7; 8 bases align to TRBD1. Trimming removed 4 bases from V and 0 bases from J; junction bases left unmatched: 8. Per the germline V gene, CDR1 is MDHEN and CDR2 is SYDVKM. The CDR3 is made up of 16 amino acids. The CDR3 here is CASSYGQGGSSYEQYF. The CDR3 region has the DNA TGTGCCAGCAGTTATGGACAGGGCGGAAGCTCCTACGAGCAGTACTTC. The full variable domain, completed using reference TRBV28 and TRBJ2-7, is DVKVTQSSRYLVKRTGEKVFLECVQDMDHENMFWYRQDPGLGLRLIYFSYDVKMKEKGDIPEGYSVSREKKERFSLILESASTNQTSMYLCASSYGQGGSSYEQYFGPGTRLTVT.

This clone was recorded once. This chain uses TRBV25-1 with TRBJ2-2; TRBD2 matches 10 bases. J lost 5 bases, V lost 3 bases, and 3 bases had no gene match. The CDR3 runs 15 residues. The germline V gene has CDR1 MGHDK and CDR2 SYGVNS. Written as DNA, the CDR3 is TGTGCCAGCAGTGAGAGCGGGAGGGGTACCGGGGAGCTGTTTTTT. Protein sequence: CASSESGRGTGELFF.

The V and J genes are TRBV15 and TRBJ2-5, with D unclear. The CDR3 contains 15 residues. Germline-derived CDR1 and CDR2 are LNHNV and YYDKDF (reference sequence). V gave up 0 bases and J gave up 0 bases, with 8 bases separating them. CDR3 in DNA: TGTGCCACCAGCAGAGATCGGGCCGACCAAGAGACCCAGTACTTC. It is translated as CATSRDRADQETQYF.

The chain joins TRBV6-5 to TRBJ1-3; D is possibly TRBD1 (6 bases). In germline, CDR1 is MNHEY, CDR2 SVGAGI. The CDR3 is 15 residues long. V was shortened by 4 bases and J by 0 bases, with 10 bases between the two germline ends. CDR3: CASSSTGSSGNTIYF. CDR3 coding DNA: TGTGCCAGCAGTTCCACAGGGAGCTCTGGAAACACCATATATTTT.

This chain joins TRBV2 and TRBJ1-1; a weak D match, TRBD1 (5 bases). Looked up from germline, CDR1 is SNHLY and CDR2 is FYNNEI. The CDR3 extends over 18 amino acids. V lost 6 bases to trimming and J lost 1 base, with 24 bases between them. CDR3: CASRIRILGGARNTEAFF. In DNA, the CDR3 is TGTGCCAGCAGAATTAGAATACTGGGCGGGGCACGGAACACTGAAGCTTTCTTT.

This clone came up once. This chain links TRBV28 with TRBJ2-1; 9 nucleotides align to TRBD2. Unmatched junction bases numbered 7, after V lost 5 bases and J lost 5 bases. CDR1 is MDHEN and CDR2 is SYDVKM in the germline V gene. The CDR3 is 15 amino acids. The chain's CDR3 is CASSRAGGRNNEQFF. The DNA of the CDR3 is TGTGCCAGCAGTCGAGCGGGAGGCCGAAACAATGAGCAGTTCTTC. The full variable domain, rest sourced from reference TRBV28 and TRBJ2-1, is DVKVTQSSRYLVKRTGEKVFLECVQDMDHENMFWYRQDPGLGLRLIYFSYDVKMKEKGDIPEGYSVSREKKERFSLILESASTNQTSMYLCASSRAGGRNNEQFFGPGTRLTVL.

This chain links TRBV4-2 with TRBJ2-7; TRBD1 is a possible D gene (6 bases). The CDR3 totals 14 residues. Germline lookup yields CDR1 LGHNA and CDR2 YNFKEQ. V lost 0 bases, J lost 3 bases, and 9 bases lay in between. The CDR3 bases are TGTGCCAGCAGCCAAGAACAGGGAATCTACGAGCAGTACTTC. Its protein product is CASSQEQGIYEQYF.

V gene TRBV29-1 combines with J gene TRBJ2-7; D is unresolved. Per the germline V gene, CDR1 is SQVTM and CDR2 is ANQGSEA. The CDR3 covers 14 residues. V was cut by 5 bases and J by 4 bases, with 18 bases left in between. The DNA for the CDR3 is TGCAGCGTTCAGTTGGCGGAGATAGGATACGAGCAGTACTTC. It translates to CSVQLAEIGYEQYF.

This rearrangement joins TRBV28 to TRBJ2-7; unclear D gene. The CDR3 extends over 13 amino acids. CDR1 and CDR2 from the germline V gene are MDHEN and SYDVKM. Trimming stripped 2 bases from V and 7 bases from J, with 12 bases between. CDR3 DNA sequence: TGTGCCAGCAGTTTAGTTTCCTTGGAAGAGCAGTACTTC. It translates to CASSLVSLEEQYF. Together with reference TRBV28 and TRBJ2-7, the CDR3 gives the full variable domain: DVKVTQSSRYLVKRTGEKVFLECVQDMDHENMFWYRQDPGLGLRLIYFSYDVKMKEKGDIPEGYSVSREKKERFSLILESASTNQTSMYLCASSLVSLEEQYFGPGTRLTVT.

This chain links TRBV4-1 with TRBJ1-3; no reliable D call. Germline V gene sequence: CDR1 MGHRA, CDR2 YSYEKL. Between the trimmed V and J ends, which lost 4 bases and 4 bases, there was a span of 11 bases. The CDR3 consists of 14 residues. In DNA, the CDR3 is TGCGCCAGCAGCCCCTACATCATCGGAAACACCATATATTTT. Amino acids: CASSPYIIGNTIYF.

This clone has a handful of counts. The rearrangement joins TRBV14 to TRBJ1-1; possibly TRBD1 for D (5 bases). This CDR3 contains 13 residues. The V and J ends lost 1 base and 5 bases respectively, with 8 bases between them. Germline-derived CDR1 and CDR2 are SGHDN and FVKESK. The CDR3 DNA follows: TGTGCCAGCAGCCAAGTCAGGGATACTGAAGCTTTCTTT. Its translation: CASSQVRDTEAFF.

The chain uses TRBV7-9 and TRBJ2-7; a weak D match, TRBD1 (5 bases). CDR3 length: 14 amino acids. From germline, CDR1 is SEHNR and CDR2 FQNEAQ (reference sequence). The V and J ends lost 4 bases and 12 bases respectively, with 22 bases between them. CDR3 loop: CASSSQIITGLRYF. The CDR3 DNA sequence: TGTGCCAGCAGCTCTCAAATTATTACAGGATTACGGTACTTC.

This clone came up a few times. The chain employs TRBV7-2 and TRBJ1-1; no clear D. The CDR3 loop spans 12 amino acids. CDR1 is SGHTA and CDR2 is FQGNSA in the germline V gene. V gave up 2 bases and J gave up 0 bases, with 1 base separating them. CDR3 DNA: TGTGCCAGCAGCTTAATGAACACTGAAGCTTTCTTT. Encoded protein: CASSLMNTEAFF.

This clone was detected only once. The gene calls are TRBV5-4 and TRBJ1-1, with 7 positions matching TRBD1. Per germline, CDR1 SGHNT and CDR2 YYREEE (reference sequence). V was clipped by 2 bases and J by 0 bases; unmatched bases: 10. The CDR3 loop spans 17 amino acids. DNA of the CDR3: TGTGCCAGCAGCTTTTGGACAGGAGGAAGGATGAACACTGAAGCTTTCTTT. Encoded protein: CASSFWTGGRMNTEAFF. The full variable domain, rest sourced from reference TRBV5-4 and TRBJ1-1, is ETGVTQSPTHLIKTRGQQVTLRCSSQSGHNTVSWYQQALGQGPQFIFQYYREEENGRGNFPPRFSGLQFPNYSSELNVNALELDDSALYLCASSFWTGGRMNTEAFFGQGTRLTVV.

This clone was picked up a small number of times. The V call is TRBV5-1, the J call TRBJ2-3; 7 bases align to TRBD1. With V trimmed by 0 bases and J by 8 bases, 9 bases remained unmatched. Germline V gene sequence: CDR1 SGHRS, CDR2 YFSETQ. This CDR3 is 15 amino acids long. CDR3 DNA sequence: TGCGCCAGCAGCTTGGGGGACAGAATGGGGGCTACGCAGTATTTT. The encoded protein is CASSLGDRMGATQYF.

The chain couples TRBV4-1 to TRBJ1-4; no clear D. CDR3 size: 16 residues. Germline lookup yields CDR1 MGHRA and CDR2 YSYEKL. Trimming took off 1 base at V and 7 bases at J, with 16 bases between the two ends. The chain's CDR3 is CASSQGGGVFREKLFF. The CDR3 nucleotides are TGCGCCAGCAGCCAAGGGGGTGGGGTCTTTCGTGAAAAACTGTTTTTT.

This chain's CDR3 is CASSLGLEGTGELFF. The CDR3 bases are TGCGCCAGCAGCTTGGGACTAGAGGGCACCGGGGAGCTGTTTTTT. The chain couples TRBV5-1 to TRBJ2-2, with D perhaps TRBD2 (6 bases). Germline CDR1 SGHRS, CDR2 YFSETQ. Trimming shortened V by 0 bases and J by 4 bases, and 10 bases separated the two germline ends. The CDR3 runs to 15 residues.

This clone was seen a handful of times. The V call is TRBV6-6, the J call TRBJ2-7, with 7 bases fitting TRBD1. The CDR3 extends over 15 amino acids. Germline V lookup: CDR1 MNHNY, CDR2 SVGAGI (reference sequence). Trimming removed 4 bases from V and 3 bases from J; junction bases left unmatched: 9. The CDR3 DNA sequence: TGTGCCAGCAGTTCCACCGGGACAGAGGACTACGAGCAGTACTTC. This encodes CASSSTGTEDYEQYF.

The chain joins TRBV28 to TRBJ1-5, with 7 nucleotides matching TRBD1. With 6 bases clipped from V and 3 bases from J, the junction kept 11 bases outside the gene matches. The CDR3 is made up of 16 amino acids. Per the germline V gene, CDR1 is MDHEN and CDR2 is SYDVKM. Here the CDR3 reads CASRRPGTVFNQPQHF. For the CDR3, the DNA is TGTGCCAGCAGGCGTCCCGGGACAGTTTTCAATCAGCCCCAGCATTTT.

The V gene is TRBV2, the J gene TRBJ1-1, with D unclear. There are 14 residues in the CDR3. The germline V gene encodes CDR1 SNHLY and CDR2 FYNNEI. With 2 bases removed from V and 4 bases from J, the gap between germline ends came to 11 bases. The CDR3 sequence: CASSERGERTEAFF. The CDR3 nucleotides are TGTGCCAGCAGTGAACGTGGGGAGCGCACTGAAGCTTTCTTT.

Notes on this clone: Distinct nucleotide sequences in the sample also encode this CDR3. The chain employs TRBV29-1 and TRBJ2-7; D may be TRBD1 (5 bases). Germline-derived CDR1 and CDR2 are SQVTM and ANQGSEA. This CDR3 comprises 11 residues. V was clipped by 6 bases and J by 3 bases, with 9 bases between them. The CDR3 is CSVARDYEQYF. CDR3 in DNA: TGCAGCGTGGCCAGGGACTACGAGCAGTACTTC.

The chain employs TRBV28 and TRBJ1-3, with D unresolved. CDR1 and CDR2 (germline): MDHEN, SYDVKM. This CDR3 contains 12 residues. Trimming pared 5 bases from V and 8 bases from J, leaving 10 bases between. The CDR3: CASSGGGYTIYF. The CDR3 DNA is TGTGCCAGCAGTGGCGGAGGTTACACCATATATTTT.

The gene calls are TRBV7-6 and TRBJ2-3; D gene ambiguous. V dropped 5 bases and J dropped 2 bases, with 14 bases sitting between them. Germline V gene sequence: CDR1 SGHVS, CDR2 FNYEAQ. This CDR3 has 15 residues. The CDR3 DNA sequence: TGTGCCAGCAGCCCCCCAACTGGGATCACAGATACGCAGTATTTT. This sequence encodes CASSPPTGITDTQYF.